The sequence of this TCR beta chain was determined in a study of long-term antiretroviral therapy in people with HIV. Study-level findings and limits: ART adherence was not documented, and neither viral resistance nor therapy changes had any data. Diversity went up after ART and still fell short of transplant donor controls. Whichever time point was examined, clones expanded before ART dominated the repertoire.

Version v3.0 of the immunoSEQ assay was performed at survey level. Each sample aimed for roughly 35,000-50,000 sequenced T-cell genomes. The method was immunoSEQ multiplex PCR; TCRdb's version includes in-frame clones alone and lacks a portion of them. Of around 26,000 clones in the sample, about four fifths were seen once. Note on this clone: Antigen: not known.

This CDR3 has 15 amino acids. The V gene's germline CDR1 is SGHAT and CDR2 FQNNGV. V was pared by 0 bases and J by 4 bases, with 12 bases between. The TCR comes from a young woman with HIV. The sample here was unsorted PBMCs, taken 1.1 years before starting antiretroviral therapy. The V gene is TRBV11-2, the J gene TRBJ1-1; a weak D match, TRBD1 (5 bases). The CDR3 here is CASSLDHKGRTEAFF. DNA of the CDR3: TGTGCCAGCAGCTTAGATCATAAGGGGCGCACTGAAGCTTTCTTT.